These 6 T cell receptor beta chains came from one sample sequenced in a study of cytomegalovirus exposure and HLA in healthy donors. The PCR made use of 60 Vbeta and 13 Jbeta primers. Repertoires were generated with immunoSEQ multiplex PCR, while TCRdb's copy carries only in-frame clones and drops some. The profile shows roughly 150,000 clones, around 75% of them singletons. The sample consisted of PBMCs. These TCRs come from a man between 18 and 29 years old in good health and CMV-seropositive.

The chain recombines TRBV6-5 with TRBJ2-1; 7 bases align to TRBD2. Trimming at V came to 5 bases and at J to 1 base, leaving 5 bases not matched to a gene. This CDR3 comprises 15 residues. Germline CDR1 and CDR2: MNHEY and SVGAGI. The DNA of the CDR3 is TGTGCCAGCAGTCGAACTAGCGTATCCTACAATGAGCAGTTCTTC. Its protein is CASSRTSVSYNEQFF.

This clone was recorded a few times. The chain links TRBV28 to TRBJ2-5; 9 bases are shared with TRBD1. CDR1 and CDR2 (germline): MDHEN, SYDVKM. Germline trimming cut 4 bases from V and 5 bases from J; bases unmatched to any gene: 8. This CDR3 region has 15 residues. CDR3 in amino acids: CASSSNNRGPETQYF. Here the CDR3 DNA reads TGTGCCAGCAGTTCGAATAACAGGGGGCCGGAGACCCAGTACTTC.

The count of this clone is one. The rearrangement uses TRBV28 and TRBJ2-5; perhaps TRBD1 as D (5 bases). The J call could be wrong; TRBJ2-7 is a better fit for the DNA end. There are 12 residues in the CDR3. The germline gives CDR1 MDHEN, CDR2 SYDVKM. As DNA, the CDR3 is TGTGCCAGCAAACAGGTCGCCTACGAGCAGTACTTC. Translating gives CASKQVAYEQYF.

The chain has TRBV30 and TRBJ1-5; TRBD1 is a possible D gene (5 bases). Germline V gene sequence: CDR1 GTSNPN, CDR2 SVGIG (reference sequence). Deletions cut 2 bases from V and 0 bases from J, with 11 bases between. There are 15 residues in the CDR3. CDR3 protein: CAWSPPGLSNQPQHF. Written as DNA, the CDR3 is TGTGCCTGGAGTCCCCCGGGACTTAGCAATCAGCCCCAGCATTTT.

The J gene is TRBJ2-2, the V gene TRBV5-4; perhaps TRBD2 as D (6 bases). Germline V gene data show CDR1 as SGHNT and CDR2 as YYREEE (reference sequence). Deletions cut 0 bases from V and 5 bases from J, with 11 bases between. This CDR3 is 15 amino acids long. The CDR3 DNA reads TGTGCCAGCAGCTTGGTTGCGGGGCCAACCGGGGAGCTGTTTTTT. Protein sequence: CASSLVAGPTGELFF.

The gene calls are TRBV6-1 and TRBJ2-3, with 12 positions matching TRBD2. The CDR3 covers 15 residues. Losses at the gene ends were 4 bases for V and 6 bases for J; bases not matched to a gene: 5. Germline-derived CDR1 and CDR2 are MNHNS and SASEGT. For the CDR3, the DNA is TGTGCCAGCAGTGCAAGACTAGCGGGAGTGGATACGCAGTATTTT. Amino acids: CASSARLAGVDTQYF.